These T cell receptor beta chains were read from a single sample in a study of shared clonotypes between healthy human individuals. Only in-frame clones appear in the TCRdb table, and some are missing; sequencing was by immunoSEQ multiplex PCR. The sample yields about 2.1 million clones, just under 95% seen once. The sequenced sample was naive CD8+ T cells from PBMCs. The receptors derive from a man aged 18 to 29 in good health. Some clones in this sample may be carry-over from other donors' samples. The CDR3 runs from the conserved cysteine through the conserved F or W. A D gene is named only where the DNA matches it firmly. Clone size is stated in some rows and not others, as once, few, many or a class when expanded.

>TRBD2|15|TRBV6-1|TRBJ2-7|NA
CASSDWTSGGYEQYF
TGTGCCAGCAGTGACTGGACTAGCGGAGGCTACGAGCAGTACTTC
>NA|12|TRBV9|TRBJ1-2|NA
CASSVGGSGYTF
TGTGCCAGCAGCGTGGGTGGGTCTGGCTACACCTTC
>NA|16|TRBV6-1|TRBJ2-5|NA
CASSEGLSAAQETQYF
TGTGCCAGCAGTGAAGGGTTATCGGCCGCTCAAGAGACCCAGTACTTC
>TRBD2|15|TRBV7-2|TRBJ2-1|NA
CASSVLAGVTNEQFF
TGTGCCAGCAGCGTACTAGCGGGAGTGACCAATGAGCAGTTCTTC
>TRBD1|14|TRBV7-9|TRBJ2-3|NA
CASSWTGEKDTQYF
TGTGCCAGCAGCTGGACAGGGGAGAAAGATACGCAGTATTTT
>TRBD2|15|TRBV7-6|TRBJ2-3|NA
CASSRLAGVPDTQYF
TGTGCCAGCAGCCGTCTAGCGGGTGTTCCAGATACGCAGTATTTT
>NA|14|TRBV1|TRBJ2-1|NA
CTSSQEGQDNEQFF
TGCACCAGCAGCCAAGAGGGACAGGACAATGAGCAGTTCTTC
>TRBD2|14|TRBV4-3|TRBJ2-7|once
CASSPGTSSYEQYF
TGCGCCAGCAGCCCCGGGACTAGCTCCTACGAGCAGTACTTC
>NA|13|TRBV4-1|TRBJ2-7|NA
CASSLRRDYEQYF
TGCGCCAGCAGCTTGCGGAGGGACTACGAGCAGTACTTC
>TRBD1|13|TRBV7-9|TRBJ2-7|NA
CASSEGASYEQYF
TGTGCCAGCAGCGAGGGGGCTTCCTACGAGCAGTACTTC
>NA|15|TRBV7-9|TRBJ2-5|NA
CASSLTTSTWETQYF
TGTGCCAGCAGCTTGACTACTAGTACTTGGGAGACCCAGTACTTC
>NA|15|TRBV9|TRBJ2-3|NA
CASSATGGIPDTQYF
TGTGCCAGCAGCGCGACAGGAGGGATCCCAGATACGCAGTATTTT
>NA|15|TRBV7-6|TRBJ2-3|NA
CASSLEAHSTDTQYF
TGTGCCAGCAGCTTAGAGGCCCATAGCACAGATACGCAGTATTTT
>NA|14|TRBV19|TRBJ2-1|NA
CATMGRATYNEQFF
TGTGCCACCATGGGGCGGGCCACCTACAATGAGCAGTTCTTC
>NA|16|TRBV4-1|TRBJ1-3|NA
CASSQVVRATGNTIYF
TGCGCCAGCAGCCAAGTGGTCAGGGCGACAGGAAACACCATATATTTT
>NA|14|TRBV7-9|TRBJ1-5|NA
CASSLQGSNQPQHF
TGTGCCAGCAGCTTACAGGGAAGTAATCAGCCCCAGCATTTT
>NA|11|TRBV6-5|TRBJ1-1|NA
CASSSSGEAFF
TGTGCCAGCAGTTCTTCAGGGGAAGCTTTCTTT
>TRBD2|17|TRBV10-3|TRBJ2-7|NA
CAISESPRTSGAYEQYF
TGTGCCATCAGTGAGTCGCCTCGGACTAGCGGGGCTTACGAGCAGTACTTC
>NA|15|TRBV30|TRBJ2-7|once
CACKPKLTAVYEQYF
TGTGCCTGTAAACCCAAGCTGACAGCCGTCTACGAGCAGTACTTC
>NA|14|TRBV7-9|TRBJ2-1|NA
CASSSTGEWNEQFF
TGTGCCAGCAGCTCCACGGGGGAATGGAATGAGCAGTTCTTC
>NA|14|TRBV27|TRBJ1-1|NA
CASSLRVTNTEAFF
TGTGCCAGCAGTTTAAGGGTAACGAACACTGAAGCTTTCTTT
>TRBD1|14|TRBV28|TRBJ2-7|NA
CASSPGTGAYEQYF
TGTGCCAGCAGTCCAGGGACAGGAGCCTACGAGCAGTACTTC
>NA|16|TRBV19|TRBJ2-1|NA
CASSTQSRISYNEQFF
TGTGCCAGTAGTACACAATCCCGGATCTCCTACAATGAGCAGTTCTTC
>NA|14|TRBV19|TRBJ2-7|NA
CASSTGGAPYEQYF
TGTGCCAGTAGCACGGGGGGCGCCCCCTACGAGCAGTACTTC
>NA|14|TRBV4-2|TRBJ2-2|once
CASSQVGDTGELFF
TGTGCCAGCAGCCAAGTAGGGGACACCGGGGAGCTGTTTTTT
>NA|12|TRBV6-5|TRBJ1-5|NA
CASSTGNQPQHF
TGTGCCAGCAGCACGGGAAATCAGCCCCAGCATTTT
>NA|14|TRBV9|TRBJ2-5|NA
CASSGSGVQETQYF
TGTGCCAGCAGCGGGTCGGGGGTCCAAGAGACCCAGTACTTC
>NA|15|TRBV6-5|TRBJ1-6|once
CASSYSVMGDSPLHF
TGTGCCAGCAGTTACTCCGTCATGGGCGATTCACCCCTCCACTTT
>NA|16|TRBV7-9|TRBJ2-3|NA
CASSLVGSGPADTQYF
TGTGCCAGCAGCTTAGTCGGATCAGGGCCAGCAGATACGCAGTATTTT